This TCR beta chain was recorded in a study of blood T cell repertoires in COVID-19. As for the study in general: Spain, Italy and the United States supplied samples that represented acute and convalescent COVID-19. Sources were T cells, B-cell-depleted T cells, or PBMCs; the material itself was cDNA or gDNA.

As handled by the study authors: Reference gene primer amplification in the assay estimated nucleated cell counts. Clones were read by immunoSEQ multiplex PCR, and TCRdb kept only the in-frame ones, dropping some. V and J calls and clone size follow that table, whereas D and trimming were derived from the DNA. The sample records roughly 120,000 clones, approximately 84% being singletons. CDR1 is GTSNPN, CDR2 SVGIG, per germline (reference sequence). With 3 bases removed from V and 1 base from J, the gap between germline ends came to 10 bases. The CDR3 sequence is 14 residues long. This rearrangement joins TRBV30 to TRBJ1-5; D possibly corresponds to TRBD1 (6 bases). This receptor was taken from a middle-aged man with acute or convalescent COVID-19. Sequenced input: peripheral blood. For the CDR3, the DNA is TGTGCCTGGAGAGACAGGAGAAGCAATCAGCCCCAGCATTTT. This translates into CAWRDRRSNQPQHF.